A selection of T cell receptor beta chains follows, all from one sample in a study of cytomegalovirus exposure and HLA in healthy donors. This table comes from immunoSEQ multiplex PCR, and its TCRdb copy is limited to in-frame clones, with some not included. The data contain roughly 130,000 clones, roughly four fifths of them seen just once; the ten biggest clones take up 2.7%. Sample: PBMCs. These receptors were taken from a boy aged 2 to 9 in good health and CMV-seronegative. Both conserved end residues are part of each CDR3. The order of the fields is V gene, clone size, D gene, J gene, CDR3 length, CDR3 protein, CDR3 DNA. The D gene is left open where the match is weak. Size is stated for part of the rows, as once, few or many counts, or as a class when the clone is expanded.

V: TRBV30
size: once
D: .
J: TRBJ2-7
length: 12
CDR3: CAWSTDRHEQYF
DNA: TGTGCCTGGAGCACCGACAGGCACGAGCAGTACTTC

V: TRBV7-9
size: .
D: .
J: TRBJ1-3
length: 15
CDR3: CASSPLEISGNTIYF
DNA: TGTGCCAGCAGCCCCCTAGAGATCTCTGGAAACACCATATATTTT

V: TRBV7-2
size: once
D: TRBD1
J: TRBJ2-7
length: 14
CDR3: CASSPQTGEYEQYF
DNA: TGTGCCAGCAGCCCTCAGACAGGGGAATACGAGCAGTACTTC

V: TRBV7-9
size: .
D: TRBD1
J: TRBJ1-5
length: 16
CDR3: CASSLTGEMSNQPQHF
DNA: TGTGCCAGCAGTTTGACAGGGGAAATGAGCAATCAGCCCCAGCATTTT

V: TRBV19
size: .
D: TRBD1
J: TRBJ1-1
length: 15
CDR3: CASSLLGQGFTEAFF
DNA: TGTGCCAGTAGTCTCCTGGGACAGGGATTCACTGAAGCTTTCTTT

V: TRBV5-1
size: .
D: TRBD2
J: TRBJ2-1
length: 14
CDR3: CASSGGLAGNEQFF
DNA: TGCGCCAGCAGCGGGGGACTAGCGGGCAATGAGCAGTTCTTC

V: TRBV28
size: .
D: TRBD2
J: TRBJ2-1
length: 12
CDR3: CASSLTSGQQFF
DNA: TGTGCCAGCAGTTTAACTAGCGGCCAGCAGTTCTTC

V: TRBV9
size: few
D: .
J: TRBJ1-1
length: 12
CDR3: CASSPEGTEAFF
DNA: TGTGCCAGCAGCCCCGAGGGTACTGAAGCTTTCTTT

V: TRBV6-5
size: .
D: .
J: TRBJ2-2
length: 15
CDR3: CASSPGLANTGELFF
DNA: TGTGCCAGCAGTCCGGGGTTGGCGAACACCGGGGAGCTGTTTTTT

V: TRBV5-4
size: .
D: .
J: TRBJ1-2
length: 14
CDR3: CASSDLQGNYGYTF
DNA: TGTGCCAGCAGCGACCTACAGGGTAACTATGGCTACACCTTC

V: TRBV11-3
size: .
D: TRBD1
J: TRBJ2-5
length: 15
CDR3: CASSPRQGVSETQYF
DNA: TGTGCCAGCAGCCCGCGACAGGGAGTGTCGGAGACCCAGTACTTC

V: TRBV2
size: .
D: TRBD1
J: TRBJ1-2
length: 15
CDR3: CASSAGGRGSYGYTF
DNA: TGTGCCAGCAGCGCCGGCGGCAGGGGGTCGTATGGCTACACCTTC

V: TRBV5-4
size: few
D: .
J: TRBJ2-2
length: 15
CDR3: CASSYGRRNTGELFF
DNA: TGTGCCAGCAGCTACGGCAGGCGAAACACCGGGGAGCTGTTTTTT

V: TRBV7-9
size: .
D: .
J: TRBJ1-5
length: 12
CDR3: CASSLEGQPQHF
DNA: TGTGCCAGCAGCTTAGAGGGGCAGCCCCAGCATTTT

V: TRBV9
size: .
D: .
J: TRBJ1-2
length: 15
CDR3: CASSVGRCRGCGYTF
DNA: TGTGCCAGCAGCGTAGGGCGGTGTCGGGGGTGTGGCTACACCTTC

V: TRBV6-5
size: .
D: .
J: TRBJ1-3
length: 15
CDR3: CASSYSPDSGNTIYF
DNA: TGTGCCAGCAGTTACTCCCCAGACTCTGGAAACACCATATATTTT

V: TRBV5-1
size: .
D: TRBD1
J: TRBJ1-1
length: 15
CDR3: CASSSQTGMNTEAFF
DNA: TGCGCCAGCAGCTCCCAGACAGGGATGAACACTGAAGCTTTCTTT

V: TRBV5-1
size: .
D: TRBD1
J: TRBJ2-1
length: 13
CDR3: CASSSTEQGEQFF
DNA: TGCGCCAGCAGCTCGACGGAACAGGGGGAGCAGTTCTTC

V: TRBV2
size: .
D: .
J: TRBJ2-2
length: 16
CDR3: CASRMRGTIRSRELFF
DNA: TGTGCCAGCAGGATGCGGGGGACAATTCGGAGCAGGGAGCTGTTTTTT

V: TRBV6-1
size: once
D: .
J: TRBJ1-5
length: 14
CDR3: CASSGYYSNQPQHF
DNA: TGTGCCAGCAGCGGATACTATAGCAATCAGCCCCAGCATTTT

V: TRBV30
size: once
D: TRBD2
J: TRBJ2-3
length: 14
CDR3: CAWSASGSTDTQYF
DNA: TGTGCCTGGTCGGCTAGCGGTAGCACAGATACGCAGTATTTT

V: TRBV6-4
size: .
D: .
J: TRBJ2-1
length: 15
CDR3: CASSEGQGSYNEQFF
DNA: TGTGCCAGCAGTGAAGGGCAGGGTTCCTACAATGAGCAGTTCTTC

V: TRBV5-4
size: .
D: TRBD2
J: TRBJ2-2
length: 16
CDR3: CASSITGTSPVGELFF
DNA: TGTGCCAGCAGCATAACCGGGACTAGTCCTGTCGGGGAGCTGTTTTTT

V: TRBV21-1
size: .
D: .
J: TRBJ2-5
length: 14
CDR3: CASSATGDGETQYF
DNA: TGTGCCAGCAGCGCTACAGGGGATGGAGAGACCCAGTACTTC

V: TRBV11-1
size: .
D: TRBD2
J: TRBJ2-3
length: 14
CDR3: CASATSGDTDTQYF
DNA: TGTGCCAGTGCGACTAGCGGGGACACAGATACGCAGTATTTT

V: TRBV29-1
size: .
D: .
J: TRBJ2-6
length: 13
CDR3: CSVSLSGANVLTF
DNA: TGCAGCGTTTCCCTCTCTGGGGCCAACGTCCTGACTTTC

V: TRBV13
size: few
D: TRBD1
J: TRBJ1-1
length: 15
CDR3: CASRLGQGRLTEAFF
DNA: TGTGCCAGCAGACTCGGACAGGGGCGGTTGACTGAAGCTTTCTTT

V: TRBV5-1
size: .
D: .
J: TRBJ1-1
length: 11
CDR3: CASSPGTEAFF
DNA: TGCGCCAGCAGCCCGGGAACCGAAGCTTTCTTT

V: TRBV29-1
size: .
D: TRBD2
J: TRBJ2-3
length: 17
CDR3: CSVGGVPASGVGDTQYF
DNA: TGCAGCGTTGGGGGGGTCCCAGCTAGCGGGGTGGGAGATACGCAGTATTTT

V: TRBV7-8
size: .
D: .
J: TRBJ2-6
length: 14
CDR3: CASSPTPGANVLTF
DNA: TGTGCCAGCAGCCCTACCCCTGGGGCCAACGTCCTGACTTTC

V: TRBV7-2
size: .
D: TRBD1
J: TRBJ2-7
length: 14
CDR3: CASSLGTGTYEQYF
DNA: TGTGCCAGCAGCTTAGGGACAGGGACGTACGAGCAGTACTTC

V: TRBV5-1
size: .
D: .
J: TRBJ2-4
length: 15
CDR3: CASSLSGLAKNIQYF
DNA: TGCGCCAGCAGCTTAAGCGGTCTAGCCAAAAACATTCAGTACTTC

V: TRBV20-1
size: .
D: .
J: TRBJ2-3
length: 11
CDR3: CSAPTGDTQYF
DNA: TGCAGTGCTCCGACGGGAGATACGCAGTATTTT

V: TRBV4-1
size: few
D: .
J: TRBJ2-5
length: 14
CDR3: CASSVDLWRETQYF
DNA: TGCGCCAGCAGCGTGGACCTGTGGAGGGAGACCCAGTACTTC

V: TRBV5-4
size: .
D: TRBD1
J: TRBJ1-1
length: 16
CDR3: CASSLGDRGRRTEAFF
DNA: TGTGCCAGCAGCTTGGGGGACAGGGGGCGAAGGACTGAAGCTTTCTTT

V: TRBV27
size: .
D: .
J: TRBJ2-1
length: 16
CDR3: CASSFEARSNHNEQFF
DNA: TGTGCCAGCAGTTTTGAGGCACGATCAAACCACAATGAGCAGTTCTTC

V: TRBV29-1
size: once
D: .
J: TRBJ1-1
length: 13
CDR3: CSVAGGSDTEAFF
DNA: TGCAGCGTTGCGGGGGGCTCCGACACTGAAGCTTTCTTT

V: TRBV9
size: .
D: .
J: TRBJ2-3
length: 16
CDR3: CASSVEDSGGTDTQYF
DNA: TGTGCCAGCAGCGTAGAGGACAGTGGTGGCACAGATACGCAGTATTTT

V: TRBV19
size: .
D: .
J: TRBJ1-1
length: 14
CDR3: CASSDPGRVPEAFF
DNA: TGTGCCAGTAGTGACCCGGGGAGGGTACCTGAAGCTTTCTTT

V: TRBV27
size: .
D: .
J: TRBJ1-3
length: 15
CDR3: CASSRDSNSGNTIYF
DNA: TGTGCCAGCAGCCGGGACTCCAACTCTGGAAACACCATATATTTT

V: TRBV19
size: few
D: TRBD1
J: TRBJ1-2
length: 14
CDR3: CASSMIDRDYGYTF
DNA: TGTGCCAGTAGTATGATAGACAGGGACTATGGCTACACCTTC

V: TRBV19
size: once
D: .
J: TRBJ1-2
length: 13
CDR3: CAAGTLMGYGYTF
DNA: TGTGCCGCAGGGACACTCATGGGGTATGGCTACACCTTC

V: TRBV4-2
size: .
D: .
J: TRBJ1-4
length: 16
CDR3: CASSLPGGGANEKLFF
DNA: TGTGCCAGCAGCCTCCCAGGCGGGGGAGCTAATGAAAAACTGTTTTTT

V: TRBV7-2
size: .
D: .
J: TRBJ2-7
length: 15
CDR3: CASSLAAGSGYEQYF
DNA: TGTGCCAGCAGCTTAGCTGCAGGGTCGGGCTACGAGCAGTACTTC

V: TRBV7-2
size: .
D: TRBD1
J: TRBJ1-1
length: 16
CDR3: CASSSDRRNLNTEAFF
DNA: TGTGCCAGCAGCTCGGACAGGAGAAATTTGAACACTGAAGCTTTCTTT